Shown below are 25 T cell receptor beta chains from a single sample sequenced in a study of shared clonotypes between healthy human individuals. Only in-frame clones appear in the TCRdb table, and some are missing; sequencing was by immunoSEQ multiplex PCR. The sample shows more than 2 million clones, 85% to 95% of them seen only once. What was sequenced was naive CD4+ T cells sorted from blood. The subset denotes: CD45RA+ positively selected. The receptors shown here come from a man aged 18 to 35 in good health.

A single count supports this clone. The rearrangement uses TRBV5-1 and TRBJ2-5; TRBD2 aligns across 12 bases. The CDR3 contains 18 residues. Germline V CDR1 and CDR2: SGHRS, YFSETQ. Unmatched junction bases numbered 14, after V lost 3 bases and J lost 5 bases. CDR3 sequence reads: CASSSGASGGAHQETQYF. In DNA, the CDR3 is TGCGCCAGCAGCTCCGGTGCTAGCGGGGGGGCCCATCAGGAGACCCAGTACTTC.

The V and J genes are TRBV6-1 and TRBJ1-5; possibly TRBD1 for D (5 bases). The CDR3 runs to 15 residues. Trimming left V 9 bases short and J 0 bases short, with 15 bases between. CDR1 is MNHNS and CDR2 is SASEGT in the germline V gene. The CDR3 bases are TGTGCCAGTACTGAAGGGGTAATTAGCAATCAGCCCCAGCATTTT. Its protein is CASTEGVISNQPQHF.

This sequence joins TRBV6-5 and TRBJ1-1; D not certain. The CDR3 contains 11 residues. The V gene lost 6 bases and the J gene lost 7 bases, with 9 bases spanning the gap. Germline CDR1 and CDR2: MNHEY and SVGAGI. CDR3 region: CASRVGVEAFF. The CDR3 DNA reads TGTGCCAGCAGGGTCGGGGTTGAAGCTTTCTTT.

This clone was detected once. The V gene is TRBV6-6, the J gene TRBJ2-3; TRBD1 matches 7 bases. There are 15 residues in the CDR3. V lost 4 bases and J lost 0; bases outside the gene matches: 4. Germline lookup yields CDR1 MNHNY and CDR2 SVGAGI (reference sequence). As DNA, the CDR3 is TGTGCCAGCAGTTCGAGACAGGGAAGCACAGATACGCAGTATTTT. Its translation: CASSSRQGSTDTQYF.

The V call is TRBV30, the J call TRBJ2-5; possibly TRBD1 for D (6 bases). Germline V lookup: CDR1 GTSNPN, CDR2 SVGIG (reference sequence). This CDR3 has 14 amino acids. V was cut by 3 bases and J by 7 bases, with 18 bases left in between. The CDR3 nucleotides read TGTGCCTGGAGCGACACAGGGTTGGCTGGGACCCAGTACTTC. It encodes CAWSDTGLAGTQYF. The whole variable domain, remainder taken from reference TRBV30 and TRBJ2-5, is SQTIHQWPATLVQPVGSPLSLECTVEGTSNPNLYWYRQAAGRGLQLLFYSVGIGQISSEVPQNLSASRPQDRQFILSSKKLLLSDSGFYLCAWSDTGLAGTQYFGPGTRLLVL.

The CDR3 is CATSRAGVGYTF. CDR3 nucleotide sequence: TGTGCCACCAGCAGAGCGGGGGTTGGCTACACCTTC. The chain combines TRBV15 with TRBJ1-2, with D perhaps TRBD1 (5 bases). Trimming cost V 1 base and J 7 bases, with 7 bases left between them. This CDR3 spans 12 amino acids. CDR1 and CDR2 from the germline V gene are LNHNV and YYDKDF (reference sequence).

This chain connects TRBV30 to TRBJ2-3, with 10 bases identical to TRBD1. J gave up 12 bases and V 2 bases, and 2 bases lay outside the gene matches. Germline V gene data show CDR1 as GTSNPN and CDR2 as SVGIG (reference sequence). The length of the CDR3 is 11 residues. The CDR3 loop is CAWSRDRGQYF. CDR3 DNA: TGTGCCTGGAGTCGGGACAGGGGACAGTATTTT. The full variable domain, completed using reference TRBV30 and TRBJ2-3, is SQTIHQWPATLVQPVGSPLSLECTVEGTSNPNLYWYRQAAGRGLQLLFYSVGIGQISSEVPQNLSASRPQDRQFILSSKKLLLSDSGFYLCAWSRDRGQYFGPGTRLTVL.

Comment on this clone: The same CDR3 arises from other DNA sequences in this sample as well. The V call is TRBV30, the J call TRBJ1-1; perhaps TRBD1 as D (6 bases). Trimming removed 0 bases at V and 4 bases at J, with 9 bases between. The CDR3 sequence is 13 residues long. Germline V gene data show CDR1 as GTSNPN and CDR2 as SVGIG (reference sequence). The CDR3 reads CAWSVQGPTEAFF. CDR3 coding DNA: TGTGCCTGGAGTGTACAGGGCCCCACTGAAGCTTTCTTT.

The chain is built from TRBV18 and TRBJ1-2; 7 nucleotides line up with TRBD1. CDR1 and CDR2 from the germline V gene are KGHSH and LQKENI. The CDR3 consists of 15 residues. V dropped 3 bases and J dropped 0; count of bases not matched to a gene: 4. CDR3 DNA sequence: TGTGCCAGCTCACCTATGGGACAGCCTAACTATGGCTACACCTTC. It codes for CASSPMGQPNYGYTF.

The genes are TRBV6-6 and TRBJ2-4; D is unclear. Trimming removed 0 bases from V and 8 bases from J, with 5 bases in between. Germline V gives CDR1 MNHNY, CDR2 SVGAGI (reference sequence). The CDR3 extends over 12 amino acids. CDR3 protein: CASSYSRDIQYF. In nucleotides, the CDR3 is TGTGCCAGCAGTTACTCACGGGACATTCAGTACTTC.

The CDR3 sequence is CASRGHTDTQYF. The CDR3 DNA reads as TGTGCCAGCAGGGGCCACACAGATACGCAGTATTTT. V is TRBV2 and J is TRBJ2-3; D gene ambiguous. This CDR3 contains 12 residues. Germline V lookup: CDR1 SNHLY, CDR2 FYNNEI. V lost 6 bases, J lost 2 bases, and 6 bases lay in between.

V gene TRBV5-1 combines with J gene TRBJ1-1; D is perhaps TRBD1 (5 bases). V was clipped by 4 bases and J by 6 bases, with 16 bases between them. CDR1 SGHRS and CDR2 YFSETQ come from the germline V gene. CDR3 length: 14 amino acids. The CDR3 loop is CASSDLRESAEAFF. The CDR3 nucleotides are TGCGCCAGCAGCGACCTCAGGGAAAGCGCTGAAGCTTTCTTT.

This clone appeared once. This chain connects TRBV5-1 to TRBJ2-7, with TRBD1 matching 8 bases. V lost 4 bases to trimming and J lost 2 bases; unmatched junction nucleotides: 5. CDR1 SGHRS and CDR2 YFSETQ come from the germline V gene. The CDR3 covers 14 residues. CDR3 amino acids: CASSAPGQAYEQYF. The CDR3 DNA follows: TGCGCCAGCAGCGCGCCGGGACAGGCCTACGAGCAGTACTTC.

A remark on this clone: A clone one base away is much larger, so this may be a read error. This CDR3 is also generated by other DNA sequences in the sample. The gene calls are TRBV7-2 and TRBJ1-1, with D tentatively TRBD1 (5 bases). CDR3 length: 14 residues. Germline V gene sequence: CDR1 SGHTA, CDR2 FQGNSA. V was pared by 1 base and J by 1 base, with 7 bases between. CDR3 sequence reads: CASSLVRGNTEAFF. The CDR3 nucleotides read TGTGCCAGCAGCTTAGTTAGGGGGAACACTGAAGCTTTCTTT.

V gene TRBV4-3 combines with J gene TRBJ2-2, with 8 bases that match TRBD1. The V gene end was trimmed by 0 bases and the J gene end by 6 bases; junction bases not matched to a gene: 6. The CDR3 spans 16 residues. Germline V lookup: CDR1 LGHNA, CDR2 YSLEER. The CDR3 DNA is TGCGCCAGCAGCCAAGACAGGGGGCGATTGGCCGGGGAGCTGTTTTTT. This gives the protein CASSQDRGRLAGELFF.

The J gene is TRBJ1-2, the V gene TRBV18; unclear D gene. Germline V gene lookup returns CDR1 KGHSH and CDR2 LQKENI. CDR3 length equals 15 residues. V dropped 4 bases and J dropped 4 bases, with 16 bases sitting between them. CDR3 in amino acids: CASSQDSGDSYGYTF. The CDR3 DNA reads as TGTGCCAGCTCACAAGATTCTGGGGATTCCTATGGCTACACCTTC. Filled out from reference TRBV18 and TRBJ1-2, the complete variable domain reads NAGVMQNPRHLVRRRGQEARLRCSPMKGHSHVYWYRQLPEEGLKFMVYLQKENIIDESGMPKERFSAEFPKEGPSILRIQQVVRGDSAAYFCASSQDSGDSYGYTFGSGTRLTVV.

This chain uses TRBV29-1 with TRBJ1-1; possibly TRBD1 for D (5 bases). Germline CDR1 SQVTM, CDR2 ANQGSEA. There are 16 residues in the CDR3. Trimming took 1 base from V and 2 from J, leaving 17 bases between them. This chain's CDR3 is CSVEAGDFIPNTEAFF. The DNA for the CDR3 is TGCAGCGTTGAAGCCGGGGACTTCATCCCCAACACTGAAGCTTTCTTT.

This chain joins TRBV19 and TRBJ1-2, with TRBD1 matching over 9 bases. This CDR3 has 17 amino acids. Germline trimming cut 3 bases from V and 3 bases from J; bases unmatched to any gene: 11. Germline V lookup: CDR1 LNHDA, CDR2 SQIVND (reference sequence). DNA for the CDR3: TGTGCCAGTAGTATGGGACAGGGTTCAATTCAGGACTATGGCTACACCTTC. It is translated as CASSMGQGSIQDYGYTF.

In DNA, the CDR3 is TGCAGCGTTCGGGGCAGTAACACTGAAGCTTTCTTT. This gives the protein CSVRGSNTEAFF. This chain connects TRBV29-1 to TRBJ1-1; D perhaps matches TRBD1 (5 bases). Germline V gene data show CDR1 as SQVTM and CDR2 as ANQGSEA. This CDR3 comprises 12 residues. V shed 5 bases and J shed 2 bases, with 9 bases lying between them.

The sample holds one count of this clone. The V call is TRBV28, the J call TRBJ2-7; the match to TRBD1 covers 9 bases. The CDR3 is 15 residues long. V gave up 5 bases and J gave up 4 bases; unmatched junction bases: 9. Germline-derived CDR1 and CDR2 are MDHEN and SYDVKM. The CDR3 spells CASSLPGQGHYEQYF. Here the CDR3 DNA reads TGTGCCAGCAGTCTACCGGGACAGGGTCATTACGAGCAGTACTTC.

The rearrangement links TRBV10-1 to TRBJ2-7, with D uncertain. The CDR3 runs to 14 residues. From germline, CDR1 is WNHNN and CDR2 SYGVQD (reference sequence). V lost 6 bases and J 0 bases, leaving 12 bases between the germline ends. The CDR3 DNA sequence: TGCGCCAGCAGCTTAATAGCTGACTCCTACGAGCAGTACTTC. Amino acids: CASSLIADSYEQYF.

This rearrangement joins TRBV5-4 to TRBJ2-7; a weak D match, TRBD1 (5 bases). The CDR3 consists of 14 residues. Germline V gene lookup returns CDR1 SGHNT and CDR2 YYREEE (reference sequence). Trimming shortened V by 0 bases and J by 5 bases, and 12 bases separated the two germline ends. This chain's CDR3 is CASSLAETVHEQYF. In DNA, the CDR3 is TGTGCCAGCAGCTTGGCCGAGACAGTCCACGAGCAGTACTTC.

V and J are TRBV25-1 and TRBJ1-6, with D hard to call. The ends were cut back, 4 bases at V and 10 bases at J, with 11 bases in the middle. The CDR3 loop spans 13 amino acids. Germline assignment: CDR1 MGHDK and CDR2 SYGVNS. CDR3 sequence reads: CASSGLTGSPLHF. For the CDR3, the DNA is TGTGCCAGCAGTGGGTTAACGGGGTCACCCCTCCACTTT.

This chain joins TRBV30 and TRBJ2-7; TRBD2 might be the D (6 bases). The germline V and J ends were trimmed by 3 bases and 0 bases, with 9 bases remaining between them. CDR1 and CDR2 from the germline V gene are GTSNPN and SVGIG (reference sequence). The CDR3 has 13 residues. The CDR3 loop is CAWSGLHSYEQYF. The CDR3 nucleotides are TGTGCCTGGAGCGGACTACACTCCTACGAGCAGTACTTC.

This chain connects TRBV25-1 to TRBJ2-7; D call uncertain. CDR1 and CDR2 from the germline V gene are MGHDK and SYGVNS. Between the trimmed V and J ends, which lost 1 base and 4 bases, there was a span of 14 bases. The CDR3 totals 15 residues. Here the CDR3 reads CASSEWGSLKYEQYF. The CDR3 region has the DNA TGTGCCAGCAGTGAATGGGGTTCGCTTAAATACGAGCAGTACTTC.